Following are 27 T cell receptor beta chains from one sample sequenced in a study of CD8+CD57+ T cells in acquired aplastic anemia. The TCR beta profiling, which covered VDJ combination and CDR3 sequence, was carried out using genomic DNA as the template. One entry per CDR3 protein results from TCRdb running MiXCR on the reads. The sample lists fewer than 300,000 distinct CDR3 sequences, approximately 80% occurring once. Whoever was chosen for sequencing had shown CD8+CD57+ cell expansion by flow cytometry. Sequences were obtained from sorted CD4+, CD8+, or CD8+CD57+ T cells (not recorded which) from PBMCs. The source is a human donor with aplastic anemia.

This chain joins TRBV9 and TRBJ1-2; D unclear. The germline V gene encodes CDR1 SGDLS and CDR2 YYNGEE. The CDR3 loop spans 15 amino acids. Trimming took 2 bases from V and 12 from J, leaving 23 bases between them. The CDR3 region is CASSVTSAAYYAHTF. The CDR3 DNA reads as TGTGCCAGCAGCGTGACAAGCGCCGCCTACTATGCCCACACCTTC. Together with reference TRBV9 and TRBJ1-2, the CDR3 gives the full variable domain: DSGVTQTPKHLITATGQRVTLRCSPRSGDLSVYWYQQSLDQGLQFLIQYYNGEERAKGNILERFSAQQFPDLHSELNLSSLELGDSALYFCASSVTSAAYYAHTFGSGTRLTVV.

This clonotype was seen only a few times. At one of its ends the junction is not consistent with the germline gene, which may arise from a read error. The rearrangement links TRBV2 to TRBJ2-3, with D perhaps matching TRBD2 (6 bases). Germline values: CDR1 SNHLY, CDR2 FYNNEI. The CDR3 is 13 residues long. This CDR3 is CGSWDGGPDTQYF. Written as DNA, the CDR3 is TGTGGCAGCTGGGACGGGGGTCCCGATACGCAGTATTTT.

Note on this clonotype: At one end the junction does not follow the germline gene, possibly because of a read error. This chain uses TRBV13 with TRBJ1-6; D call uncertain. Germline V CDR1 and CDR2: PRHDT, FYEKMQ (reference sequence). The CDR3 has 14 residues. The CDR3 nucleotides read TGTGCCAGCAACTTGAGTTCCGATAATTCACACCACTACTTC. This sequence encodes CASNLSSDNSHHYF.

The V call is TRBV5-6, the J call TRBJ2-7; D might be TRBD2 (5 bases). V lost 5 bases, J lost 2 bases, and 14 bases lay in between. CDR3 size: 14 residues. Germline CDR1 SGHDT, CDR2 YYEEEE. For the CDR3, the DNA is TGTGCCAGCAGTTTAGCGCGAGGTACCTACGAGCAGTACTTC. The encoded protein is CASSLARGTYEQYF.

Only a few counts were recorded for this clonotype. The J gene is TRBJ1-4, the V gene TRBV19; no firm D call. The V end was cut by 7 bases, the J end by 5 bases, with 11 bases between. The CDR3 sequence is 13 residues long. Germline V lookup: CDR1 LNHDA, CDR2 SQIVND (reference sequence). The CDR3: CASKLGRNEKLFF. The CDR3 bases are TGTGCCAGTAAGCTTGGCAGGAATGAAAAACTGTTTTTT.

V and J are TRBV7-9 and TRBJ1-1, with 9 bases aligning to TRBD1. The CDR3 extends over 15 amino acids. Germline trimming cut 6 bases from V and 5 bases from J; bases unmatched to any gene: 10. CDR1 and CDR2 (germline): SEHNR, FQNEAQ (reference sequence). CDR3 region: CASRGGGTGNTEAFF. CDR3 DNA: TGTGCCAGCAGGGGGGGGGGGACAGGGAATACTGAAGCTTTCTTT. Full variable domain (missing parts from reference TRBV7-9 and TRBJ1-1): DTGVSQNPRHKITKRGQNVTFRCDPISEHNRLYWYRQTLGQGPEFLTYFQNEAQLEKSRLLSDRFSAERPKGSFSTLEIQRTEQGDSAMYLCASRGGGTGNTEAFFGQGTRLTVV.

The V call is TRBV7-3, the J call TRBJ2-3; D ambiguous. CDR3 size: 14 residues. Trimming removed 2 bases from V and 8 bases from J, with 14 bases in between. The germline gives CDR1 SGHTA, CDR2 FQGTGA. The CDR3 DNA reads as TGTGCCAGCAGCTTACAGGCCGGTCCCGTTACGCAGTATTTT. Protein product: CASSLQAGPVTQYF.

This clonotype was detected a few times. The chain couples TRBV7-9 to TRBJ2-7; 7 bases are shared with TRBD1. This CDR3 has 15 residues. Germline loops: CDR1 SEHNR, CDR2 FQNEAQ (reference sequence). Trimming at V came to 5 bases and at J to 1 base, leaving 8 bases not matched to a gene. The DNA of the CDR3 is TGTGCCAGCAGCCTAGGGACAGCCCTTTCCTACGAGCAGTACGTC. Amino acid sequence: CASSLGTALSYEQYV.

For this clonotype: A read error may produce the germline difference seen at one junction end. The genes are TRBV9 and TRBJ2-5; a weak D match, TRBD1 (6 bases). The CDR3 is 14 residues long. Germline V gene sequence: CDR1 SGDLS, CDR2 YYNGEE. The CDR3 loop is CATSGGRTEETQYF. CDR3 sequence (DNA): TGTGCCACCAGCGGAGGCAGGACAGAAGAGACCCAGTACTTC.

This sequence joins TRBV12-3 or TRBV12-4 and TRBJ2-4; D not resolved. The V end was cut by 6 bases, the J end by 7 bases, with 10 bases between. The length of the CDR3 is 12 residues. The CDR3 nucleotides are TGTGCCAGCAGCAAAGCTGGGAACATTCAGTACTTC. This translates into CASSKAGNIQYF.

The gene calls are TRBV7-9 and TRBJ1-4; D unresolved. The CDR3 loop spans 14 amino acids. The V end lost 2 bases, the J end lost 17 bases, and 21 bases lay between the germline ends. Germline CDR1 SEHNR, CDR2 FQNEAQ (reference sequence). CDR3 sequence reads: CASSLSGSNGNNFF. CDR3 nucleotides: TGTGCCAGCAGCTTATCGGGCAGCAACGGAAACAACTTTTTT.

This clonotype was seen once. The rearrangement joins TRBV9 to TRBJ1-5; possible D gene TRBD1, 6 bases. Germline V gene data show CDR1 as SGDLS and CDR2 as YYNGEE. The ends were cut back, 7 bases at V and 11 bases at J, with 28 bases in the middle. CDR3 length equals 16 residues. The CDR3 bases are TGTGCCAGCGGCGGAACTGGGGACATTCAGAACTTCGCCCAGCATTTT. Translated, it gives CASGGTGDIQNFAQHF.

The chain joins TRBV20-1 to TRBJ2-5; D may be TRBD2 (6 bases). V lost 0 bases, J lost 5 bases, and 16 bases lay in between. The germline gives CDR1 DFQATT, CDR2 SNEGSKA (reference sequence). The CDR3 spans 15 residues. DNA of the CDR3: TGCAGTGCTAGAGACCCAGGGAGGAACATGGAGACCCAGTACTTC. Its translation is CSARDPGRNMETQYF.

Concerning this clonotype itself: This is likely a read error, given that the CDR3 carries no conserved phenylalanine or tryptophan at its end. The DNA is omitted, as the CDR3 cannot be located on it reliably, and the CDR3 follows TCRdb's listing. The chain carries TRBV2 and TRBJ1-1; the D segment call TRBD1 is taken from the table without a DNA check. Looked up from germline, CDR1 is SNHLY and CDR2 is FYNNEI. The CDR3 length equals 15 residues, ends included. CDR3 sequence reads: CASGVGGTDTQDFFP.

This clonotype was counted at least ten times. The chain is built from TRBV4-2 and TRBJ2-1; D perhaps matches TRBD2 (6 bases). Trimming took off 1 base at V and 8 bases at J, with 15 bases between the two ends. Per germline, CDR1 LGHNA and CDR2 YNFKEQ. This CDR3 contains 15 residues. The CDR3 reads CASSQVSASADEQFF. The CDR3 DNA reads TGTGCCAGCAGCCAAGTGTCGGCTAGCGCGGATGAGCAGTTCTTC.

Comments on this clonotype: Germline is not matched at one junction end, which may reflect a read error. The V gene is TRBV2, the J gene TRBJ2-1; D may be TRBD1 (7 bases). This CDR3 comprises 16 residues. Germline CDR1 and CDR2: SNHLY and FYNNEI. The CDR3 DNA reads TGTGCCAGCAGCCAGGGGGGCGGAAACGGGCAGTATGAGGAGTTCTTC. It codes for CASSQGGGNGQYEEFF.

The chain uses TRBV20-1 and TRBJ1-1; tentatively, D is TRBD1 (5 bases). V was clipped by 3 bases and J by 2 bases, with 16 bases between them. The CDR3 covers 15 residues. Per the germline V gene, CDR1 is DFQATT and CDR2 is SNEGSKA (reference sequence). This chain's CDR3 is CSASSWGRRNTEAFF. The DNA for the CDR3 is TGCAGTGCTAGTAGTTGGGGACGGAGAAACACTGAAGCTTTCTTT.

Notes on this clonotype: This CDR3 fails to terminate in the conserved phenylalanine or tryptophan, so it likely reflects a read error. The DNA is omitted, as the CDR3 cannot be located on it reliably, and the CDR3 follows TCRdb's listing. The rearrangement links TRBV2 to TRBJ1-2; the D call in the table, TRBD1, was not verified against the DNA. The germline V gene has CDR1 SNHLY and CDR2 FYNNEI. Both ends counted, the CDR3 spans 12 residues. CDR3 region: CASGDGVTGSTY.

V and J are TRBV20-1 and TRBJ2-7; no clear D gene. Per germline, CDR1 DFQATT and CDR2 SNEGSKA (reference sequence). This CDR3 has 14 residues. Trimming stripped 6 bases from V and 6 bases from J, with 21 bases between. CDR3 sequence: CSASSWAGTVEQYV. The CDR3 bases are TGCAGTGCCAGTAGTTGGGCAGGCACGGTCGAGCAGTACGTC.

As regards this clonotype: Germline is not matched at one junction end, which may reflect a read error. The chain has TRBV7-3 and TRBJ2-5; D remains ambiguous. The CDR3 totals 14 residues. Germline lookup yields CDR1 SGHTA and CDR2 FQGTGA. As DNA, the CDR3 is TGTGCCAGCAGCAGATGCAGCACAGAAACGCAGCAGTTTTTC. It encodes CASSRCSTETQQFF.

CDR3 nucleotides: TGTGCCAGCAGCTTATCTCATACAGAGTATTTT. Encoded protein: CASSLSHTEYF. The chain combines TRBV11-3 with TRBJ2-3, with D hard to call. CDR3 length: 11 amino acids. The V gene lost 2 bases and the J gene lost 13 bases, with 10 bases spanning the gap. Germline V gene sequence: CDR1 SGHNT, CDR2 YENEEA.

The chain joins TRBV2 to TRBJ2-3; D may be TRBD1 or TRBD2 (5 bases each). CDR3 length: 13 amino acids. Between the trimmed V and J ends, which lost 8 bases and 14 bases, there was a span of 23 bases. The V gene's germline CDR1 is SNHLY and CDR2 FYNNEI. As DNA, the CDR3 is TGTGCCAGCGGGGACCGGGGCCAAGATACTGCGTATTTT. Translation: CASGDRGQDTAYF. Full variable domain (remainder filled in from reference TRBV2 and TRBJ2-3): EPEVTQTPSHQVTQMGQEVILRCVPISNHLYFYWYRQILGQKVEFLVSFYNNEISEKSEIFDDQFSVERPDGSNFTLKIRSTKLEDSAMYFCASGDRGQDTAYFGPGTRLTVL.

The V and J genes are TRBV5-6 and TRBJ2-6; a weak D match, TRBD2 (5 bases). Germline CDR1 and CDR2: SGHDT and YYEEEE. The V end was cut by 4 bases, the J end by 4 bases, with 15 bases between. The CDR3 covers 16 residues. The CDR3 nucleotides read TGTGCCAGCAGCCTCCGGGCTAGCTACGGGGCCAACGTCCTGACTTTC. Protein sequence: CASSLRASYGANVLTF.

A note on this clonotype: Relative to the germline gene, one junction end is altered; a read error may explain this. CDR3 DNA sequence: TGTGCCAGCAGCTTTCATCCAGAGCGGACAGCCCAGTCCTTC. This translates into CASSFHPERTAQSF. This chain connects TRBV7-8 to TRBJ2-5; tentatively, D is TRBD1 (6 bases). The CDR3 spans 14 residues. Germline values: CDR1 SGHVS, CDR2 FQNEAQ. Supplemented by reference TRBV7-8 and TRBJ2-5, the full variable domain reads GAGVSQSPRYKVAKRGQDVALRCDPISGHVSLFWYQQALGQGPEFLTYFQNEAQLDKSGLPSDRFFAERPEGSVSTLKIQRTQQEDSAVYLCASSFHPERTAQSFGPGTRLLVL.

The J gene is TRBJ2-3, the V gene TRBV7-8; no clear D. The CDR3 covers 18 residues. Germline V gene data show CDR1 as SGHVS and CDR2 as FQNEAQ. Trimming stripped 1 base from V and 0 bases from J, with 17 bases between. The CDR3 protein is CASSLDRPLVSSTDTQYF. CDR3 sequence (DNA): TGTGCCAGCAGCTTAGATCGGCCGCTGGTCTCTAGCACAGATACGCAGTATTTT.

The chain uses TRBV7-2 and TRBJ1-3; 9 bases map to TRBD1. The CDR3 runs 16 residues. Unmatched junction bases numbered 19, after V lost 6 bases and J lost 13 bases. Germline V CDR1 and CDR2: SGHTA, FQGNSA. The CDR3 loop is CASSPKTTGGGKQIYF. CDR3 nucleotide sequence: TGTGCCAGCAGTCCCAAAACGACAGGGGGGGGAAAGCAGATATATTTT.

About this clonotype itself: A much larger clone differs by one base, so this may be a read error. The V gene is TRBV5-6, the J gene TRBJ2-5; TRBD2 might be the D (5 bases). Trimming removed 0 bases at V and 4 bases at J, with 13 bases between. The CDR3 is 15 residues long. Germline CDR1 is SGHDT and CDR2 is YYEEEE. The CDR3 DNA reads TGTGCCAGCAGCTTGGAGAGGACTTGGGGAGAGACCCAGTACTTC. This gives the protein CASSLERTWGETQYF.